The 7 T cell receptor beta chains below were found in one sample sequenced in a study of shared T cell receptors in the human thymus. Data came from immunoSEQ multiplex PCR; TCRdb stores just in-frame clones and leaves some out. The sample contains 500,000 to 550,000 clones, around 78% of which appear only once. This sample was also put to use in a study of human thymus T cells.

Material for sequencing was thymocytes. The receptors shown here come from a boy in the first two years of life with a congenital heart defect.

This clone was counted a single time. The chain carries TRBV28 and TRBJ1-2; 9 bases align to TRBD1. The V gene end was trimmed by 6 bases and the J gene end by 0 bases; junction bases not matched to a gene: 8. CDR1 is MDHEN and CDR2 is SYDVKM in the germline V gene. CDR3 length: 16 residues. DNA of the CDR3: TGTGCCAGCAGCCAAAAACAGGGGGCGACTAACTATGGCTACACCTTC. It yields the protein CASSQKQGATNYGYTF.

The V call is TRBV5-6, the J call TRBJ2-5, with 14 bases identical to TRBD2. This CDR3 is 18 amino acids long. V shed 4 bases, J shed 5 bases, and the junction held 13 bases outside the gene matches. Germline assignment: CDR1 SGHDT and CDR2 YYEEEE. The CDR3 nucleotides are TGTGCCAGCAGCCGGGGACTAGCGGGAGAGGGATCCCCGGAGACCCAGTACTTC. Its protein product is CASSRGLAGEGSPETQYF.

The DNA for the CDR3 is TGTGCCAGCAGTCCGCCCCGACAGGATCCTAACTATGGCTACACCTTC. It codes for CASSPPRQDPNYGYTF. This chain links TRBV28 with TRBJ1-2, with a tentative D call TRBD1 (6 bases). The CDR3 is 16 amino acids. Germline values: CDR1 MDHEN, CDR2 SYDVKM. V lost 5 bases, J lost 0 bases, and 16 bases lay in between.

The rearrangement links TRBV15 to TRBJ2-7; 7 bases align to TRBD2. Germline CDR1 LNHNV, CDR2 YYDKDF (reference sequence). The CDR3 length is 15 residues. Losses at the gene ends were 5 bases for V and 2 bases for J; bases not matched to a gene: 9. The CDR3 is CATSRPSGITYEQYF. CDR3 DNA sequence: TGTGCCACCAGCCGTCCTAGCGGAATCACCTACGAGCAGTACTTC. The entire variable domain, with the rest obtained from reference TRBV15 and TRBJ2-7, is as follows: DAMVIQNPRYQVTQFGKPVTLSCSQTLNHNVMYWYQQKSSQAPKLLFHYYDKDFNNEADTPDNFQSRRPNTSFCFLDIRSPGLGDTAMYLCATSRPSGITYEQYFGPGTRLTVT.

The table lists this clone with a count of one. The J gene is TRBJ1-5, the V gene TRBV15; 8 positions agree with TRBD1. Germline loops: CDR1 LNHNV, CDR2 YYDKDF (reference sequence). The CDR3 spans 17 residues. V shed 3 bases, J shed 0 bases, and the junction held 7 bases outside the gene matches. The CDR3 here is CATSRDREGDSNQPQHF. The CDR3 DNA follows: TGTGCCACCAGCAGGGACAGGGAGGGGGATAGCAATCAGCCCCAGCATTTT.

This chain joins TRBV21-1 and TRBJ2-3; TRBD2, as called in the table, went unchecked against the DNA. TRBV21-1 is tagged as a pseudogene. There are 18 residues in the CDR3. In nucleotides, the CDR3 is TGTGCCAGCGGTCTGACTAGCGGGAGGGCTTTCTCCACAGATACGCAGTATTTT. It encodes CASGLTSGRAFSTDTQYF.

The CDR3: CASSFGDKSYEQYF. DNA for the CDR3: TGTGCCAGCAGTTTCGGGGACAAGTCCTACGAGCAGTACTTC. V is TRBV28 and J is TRBJ2-7; possible D gene TRBD1, 6 bases. The CDR3 is 14 amino acids. Germline V gene lookup returns CDR1 MDHEN and CDR2 SYDVKM. V dropped 3 bases and J dropped 1 base, with 10 bases sitting between them.